Following are 2 T cell receptor beta chains from one sample sequenced in a study of cytomegalovirus exposure and HLA in healthy donors. In the PCR, 60 Vbeta and 13 Jbeta primers were used. Clones were sequenced by immunoSEQ multiplex PCR, and TCRdb holds only the in-frame ones, with some missing. The data hold around 100,000 clones, with around 77% observed a single time. Sequenced sample: PBMCs. Receptors were obtained from a male donor in good health and CMV-seropositive.

The chain links TRBV4-3 to TRBJ2-7, with a tentative D call TRBD1 (5 bases). CDR3 length: 14 amino acids. Germline CDR1 is LGHNA and CDR2 is YSLEER. Trimming cost V 0 bases and J 3 bases, with 9 bases left between them. This chain's CDR3 is CASSQDRTIYEQYF. The DNA for the CDR3 is TGCGCCAGCAGCCAAGATCGGACAATCTACGAGCAGTACTTC.

In its sample, this clone was seen a few times. The genes are TRBV7-3 and TRBJ2-3, with 10 bases that match TRBD2. The J segment lost 2 bases and the V segment lost 5 bases, leaving 13 bases of the junction unmatched. In germline, CDR1 is SGHTA, CDR2 FQGTGA. CDR3 length equals 18 residues. The CDR3 DNA sequence: TGTGCCAGCAGCCCCTCGGAGCGGGAGGGCCGTCACACAGATACGCAGTATTTT. It translates to CASSPSEREGRHTDTQYF.